These 10 T cell receptor beta chains were all obtained from the same sample, sequenced in a study of blood T cell repertoires in COVID-19. Sequencing used immunoSEQ multiplex PCR; TCRdb keeps in-frame clones, though not all of them. The sample contains 220,000 or so clones, 60% to 85% of which appear only once. The sequenced sample was peripheral blood. Receptors were obtained from a woman aged 70-85 years with acute or convalescent COVID-19.

In its sample, this clone was seen a few times. V gene TRBV4-2 combines with J gene TRBJ2-7; TRBD2 matches 7 bases. Per germline, CDR1 LGHNA and CDR2 YNFKEQ. The length of the CDR3 is 15 residues. Losses at the gene ends were 1 base for V and 4 bases for J; bases not matched to a gene: 7. CDR3 loop: CASSQGGLAEYEQYF. The CDR3 coding sequence is TGTGCCAGCAGCCAAGGGGGTCTAGCGGAGTACGAGCAGTACTTC.

This chain's CDR3 is CASSGGRYSNQPQHF. Written as DNA, the CDR3 is TGTGCCAGCAGCGGAGGACGGTATAGCAATCAGCCCCAGCATTTT. V and J are TRBV5-8 and TRBJ1-5; D gene unclear. This CDR3 spans 15 amino acids. Germline V lookup: CDR1 SGHTS, CDR2 YDEGEE. Trimming removed 4 bases from V and 0 bases from J, with 11 bases in between.

The V call is TRBV19, the J call TRBJ2-7; 10 bases are shared with TRBD2. The junction had 8 bases not matched to a gene; V was cut back by 6 bases and J by 0 bases. From germline, CDR1 is LNHDA and CDR2 SQIVND (reference sequence). CDR3 length: 16 amino acids. The CDR3 nucleotides read TGTGCCAGTAGGAGTACACTAGCGGGACCCTCCTACGAGCAGTACTTC. Its protein is CASRSTLAGPSYEQYF.

The chain uses TRBV7-2 and TRBJ1-2; D is unresolved. The CDR3 has 13 amino acids. V lost 2 bases, J lost 2 bases, and 6 bases lay in between. Germline assignment: CDR1 SGHTA and CDR2 FQGNSA. The CDR3 region has the DNA TGTGCCAGCAGCTTAATACAGAACTATGGCTACACCTTC. The encoded protein is CASSLIQNYGYTF. Looking up the rest from reference TRBV7-2 and TRBJ1-2 gives the full variable domain: GAGVSQSPSNKVTEKGKDVELRCDPISGHTALYWYRQSLGQGLEFLIYFQGNSAPDKSGLPSDRFSAERTGGSVSTLTIQRTQQEDSAVYLCASSLIQNYGYTFGSGTRLTVV.

The V call is TRBV11-2, the J call TRBJ2-1; D remains ambiguous. Germline lookup yields CDR1 SGHAT and CDR2 FQNNGV. Trimming removed 0 bases at V and 9 bases at J, with 9 bases between. This CDR3 contains 13 residues. CDR3 DNA: TGTGCCAGCAGCTTAGAAAGAGTAGCTGAGCAGTTCTTC. Translation gives CASSLERVAEQFF.

The rearrangement links TRBV7-3 to TRBJ2-1, with a tentative D call TRBD2 (6 bases). The germline CDR1 and CDR2 sequences are SGHTA and FQGTGA. This CDR3 region has 14 residues. The V and J ends lost 2 bases and 8 bases respectively, with 13 bases between them. CDR3 loop: CASSLGGGRHEQFF. As DNA, the CDR3 is TGTGCCAGCAGCTTAGGGGGAGGCCGACATGAGCAGTTCTTC.

The rearrangement uses TRBV5-1 and TRBJ2-1; 7 nucleotides line up with TRBD2. The CDR3 sequence is 16 residues long. Germline CDR1 and CDR2: SGHRS and YFSETQ. V dropped 0 bases and J dropped 7; count of bases not matched to a gene: 10. The CDR3 here is CASSLVAGSVGNEQFF. For the CDR3, the DNA is TGCGCCAGCAGCTTGGTAGCGGGTTCGGTAGGGAATGAGCAGTTCTTC.

Regarding this clone: Distinct nucleotide sequences in the sample also encode this CDR3. The chain is built from TRBV5-1 and TRBJ1-4, with TRBD1 matching over 9 bases. Trimming removed 4 bases from V and 5 bases from J; junction bases left unmatched: 3. This CDR3 is built from 14 residues. Looked up from germline, CDR1 is SGHRS and CDR2 is YFSETQ. The CDR3 region has the DNA TGCGCCAGCAGCCCGGGGACAGGGAATGAAAAACTGTTTTTT. Translated, it gives CASSPGTGNEKLFF.

This clone was observed a few times. The chain recombines TRBV27 with TRBJ1-1; the D gene is possibly TRBD1 (5 bases). V was cut by 0 bases and J by 5 bases, with 10 bases left in between. The CDR3 consists of 14 residues. Germline-derived CDR1 and CDR2 are MNHEY and SMNVEV (reference sequence). As DNA, the CDR3 is TGTGCCAGCAGTTTATCTGTGGGGGGGACTGAAGCTTTCTTT. Translating gives CASSLSVGGTEAFF.

This chain uses TRBV5-5 with TRBJ1-2, with TRBD1 matching over 9 bases. Germline trimming cut 2 bases from V and 4 bases from J; bases unmatched to any gene: 6. The germline V gene encodes CDR1 SGHKS and CDR2 YYEKEE (reference sequence). CDR3 length equals 15 residues. CDR3 coding DNA: TGTGCCAGCAGCTTTACGGGACAGGGCTCCTATGGCTACACCTTC. This codes for CASSFTGQGSYGYTF.